Presented here are 5 T cell receptor beta chains from one specimen sequenced in a study of blood T cell repertoires in COVID-19. Sequencing used immunoSEQ multiplex PCR; TCRdb keeps in-frame clones, though not all of them. The sample has fewer than 300,000 clones, roughly 85% seen once. Input material: peripheral blood. These TCRs come from a woman aged 18-29 years with acute or convalescent COVID-19.

V gene TRBV19 combines with J gene TRBJ2-3; 8 bases are shared with TRBD1. The V gene's germline CDR1 is LNHDA and CDR2 SQIVND (reference sequence). The V segment lost 3 bases and the J segment 1 base; nucleotides outside the gene matches: 6. The CDR3 runs to 16 residues. CDR3 in DNA: TGTGCCAGTAGTATTACAGGGGGGACAGGCACAGATACGCAGTATTTT. It specifies CASSITGGTGTDTQYF. The full variable domain, with the rest looked up from reference TRBV19 and TRBJ2-3, is DGGITQSPKYLFRKEGQNVTLSCEQNLNHDAMYWYRQDPGQGLRLIYYSQIVNDFQKGDIAEGYSVSREKKESFPLTVTSAQKNPTAFYLCASSITGGTGTDTQYFGPGTRLTVL.

This clone appeared a few times. The chain carries TRBV5-5 and TRBJ2-2; D perhaps matches TRBD1 (5 bases). V lost 4 bases to trimming and J lost 1 base, with 14 bases between them. CDR3 length: 16 residues. Germline V gene data show CDR1 as SGHKS and CDR2 as YYEKEE (reference sequence). CDR3 loop: CASSGGWTRNTGELFF. The DNA for the CDR3 is TGTGCCAGCAGCGGTGGGTGGACACGGAACACCGGGGAGCTGTTTTTT.

This clone was seen a single time. The V call is TRBV11-2, the J call TRBJ2-7; TRBD2 is a possible D gene (6 bases). Germline loops: CDR1 SGHAT, CDR2 FQNNGV. V dropped 5 bases and J dropped 6 bases, with 11 bases sitting between them. The CDR3 totals 12 residues. CDR3 region: CASSGGVFEQYF. CDR3 nucleotide sequence: TGTGCCAGCAGCGGAGGGGTCTTCGAGCAGTACTTC.

The chain employs TRBV6-1 and TRBJ1-1; D perhaps matches TRBD1 (5 bases). The CDR3 consists of 16 residues. Germline V gives CDR1 MNHNS, CDR2 SASEGT. V gave up 1 base and J gave up 0 bases, with 12 bases separating them. The CDR3 DNA sequence: TGTGCCAGCAGTGAAGTCGGACACCTCATGAACACTGAAGCTTTCTTT. It encodes CASSEVGHLMNTEAFF.

This clone has just one count. The chain uses TRBV10-3 and TRBJ2-7; possible D gene TRBD1, 5 bases. The germline gives CDR1 ENHRY, CDR2 SYGVKD. V lost 2 bases and J lost 2, with 7 bases in between. The length of the CDR3 is 13 residues. CDR3 sequence: CAISEQGTYEQYF. For the CDR3, the DNA is TGTGCCATCAGTGAGCAGGGAACCTACGAGCAGTACTTC.